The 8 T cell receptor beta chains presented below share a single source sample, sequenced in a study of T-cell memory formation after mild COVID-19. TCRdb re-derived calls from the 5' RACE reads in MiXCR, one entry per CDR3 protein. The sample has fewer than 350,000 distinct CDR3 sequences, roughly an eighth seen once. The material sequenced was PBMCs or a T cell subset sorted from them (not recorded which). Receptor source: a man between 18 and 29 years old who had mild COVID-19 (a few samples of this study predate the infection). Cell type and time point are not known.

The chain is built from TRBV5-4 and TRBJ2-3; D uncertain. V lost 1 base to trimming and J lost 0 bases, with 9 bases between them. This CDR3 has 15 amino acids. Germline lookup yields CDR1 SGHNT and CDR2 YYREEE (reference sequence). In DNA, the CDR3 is TGTGCCAGCAGCTTGACCGGCCAAAGCACAGATACGCAGTATTTT. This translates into CASSLTGQSTDTQYF.

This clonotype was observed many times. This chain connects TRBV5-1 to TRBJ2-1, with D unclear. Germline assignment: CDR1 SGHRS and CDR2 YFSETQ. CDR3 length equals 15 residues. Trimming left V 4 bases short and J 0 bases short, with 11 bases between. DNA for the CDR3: TGCGCCAGCAGCCCGGGCAGAAGCTCCTACAATGAGCAGTTCTTC. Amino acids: CASSPGRSSYNEQFF.

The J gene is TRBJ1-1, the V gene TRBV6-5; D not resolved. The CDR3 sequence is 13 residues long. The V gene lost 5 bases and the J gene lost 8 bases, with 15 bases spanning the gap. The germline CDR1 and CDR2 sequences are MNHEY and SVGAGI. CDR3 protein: CASSKGGQVEAFF. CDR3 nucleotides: TGTGCCAGCAGTAAGGGCGGGCAGGTGGAAGCTTTCTTT.

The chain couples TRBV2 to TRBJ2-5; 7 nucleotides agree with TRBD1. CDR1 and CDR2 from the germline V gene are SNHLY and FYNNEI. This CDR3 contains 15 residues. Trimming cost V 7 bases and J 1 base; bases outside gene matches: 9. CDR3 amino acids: CASTQMGTVQETQYF. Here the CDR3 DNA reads TGTGCCAGCACCCAAATGGGGACAGTCCAAGAGACCCAGTACTTC. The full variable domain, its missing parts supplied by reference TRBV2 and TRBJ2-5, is EPEVTQTPSHQVTQMGQEVILRCVPISNHLYFYWYRQILGQKVEFLVSFYNNEISEKSEIFDDQFSVERPDGSNFTLKIRSTKLEDSAMYFCASTQMGTVQETQYFGPGTRLLVL.

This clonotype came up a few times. The CDR3 spells CASSPSSRGSDTQYF. The CDR3 DNA follows: TGTGCCAGCAGCCCAAGTAGCCGGGGGTCAGATACGCAGTATTTT. The chain combines TRBV7-3 with TRBJ2-3; a possible D gene is TRBD2 (6 bases). V lost 5 bases and J 4 bases, leaving 16 bases between the germline ends. Germline CDR1 and CDR2: SGHTA and FQGTGA. The CDR3 is 15 residues long.

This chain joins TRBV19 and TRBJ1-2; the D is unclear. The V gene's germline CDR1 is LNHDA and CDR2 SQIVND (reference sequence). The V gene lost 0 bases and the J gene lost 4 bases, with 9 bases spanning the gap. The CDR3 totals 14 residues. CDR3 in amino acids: CASSIERRSYGYTF. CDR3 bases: TGTGCCAGTAGTATAGAACGGCGGAGCTATGGCTACACCTTC.

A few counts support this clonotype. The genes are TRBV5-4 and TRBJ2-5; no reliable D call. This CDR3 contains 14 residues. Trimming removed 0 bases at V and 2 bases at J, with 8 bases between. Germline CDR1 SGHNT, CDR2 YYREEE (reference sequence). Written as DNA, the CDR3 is TGTGCCAGCAGCTTGGAGGCGTTTCAAGAGACCCAGTACTTC. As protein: CASSLEAFQETQYF.

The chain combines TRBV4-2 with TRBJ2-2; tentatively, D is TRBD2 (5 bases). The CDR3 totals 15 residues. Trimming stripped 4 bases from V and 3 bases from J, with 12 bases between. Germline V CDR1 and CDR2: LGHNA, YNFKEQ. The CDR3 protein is CASSRGFTDTGELFF. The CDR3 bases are TGTGCCAGCAGCCGAGGGTTTACGGACACCGGGGAGCTGTTTTTT.